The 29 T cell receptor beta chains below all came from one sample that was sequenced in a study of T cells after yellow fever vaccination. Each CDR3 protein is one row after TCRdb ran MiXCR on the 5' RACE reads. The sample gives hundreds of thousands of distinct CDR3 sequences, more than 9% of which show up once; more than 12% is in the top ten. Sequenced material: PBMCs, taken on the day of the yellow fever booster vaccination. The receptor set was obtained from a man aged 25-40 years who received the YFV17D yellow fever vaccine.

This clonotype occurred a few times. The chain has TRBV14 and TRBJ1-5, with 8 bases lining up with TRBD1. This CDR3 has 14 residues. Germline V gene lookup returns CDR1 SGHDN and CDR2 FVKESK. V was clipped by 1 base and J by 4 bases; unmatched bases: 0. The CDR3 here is CASSQGTGNQPQHF. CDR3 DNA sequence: TGTGCCAGCAGCCAAGGGACAGGGAATCAGCCCCAGCATTTT.

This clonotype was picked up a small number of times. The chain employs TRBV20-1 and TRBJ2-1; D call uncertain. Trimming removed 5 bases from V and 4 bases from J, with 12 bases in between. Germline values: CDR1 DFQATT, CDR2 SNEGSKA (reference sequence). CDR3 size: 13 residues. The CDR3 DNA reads TGCAGTGCTTACTTGCGGCAGTACAATGAGCAGTTCTTC. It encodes CSAYLRQYNEQFF.

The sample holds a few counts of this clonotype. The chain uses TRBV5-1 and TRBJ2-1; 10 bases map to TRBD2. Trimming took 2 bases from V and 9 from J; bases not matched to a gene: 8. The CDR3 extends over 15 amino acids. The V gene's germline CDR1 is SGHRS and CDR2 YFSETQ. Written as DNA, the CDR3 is TGCGCCAGCAGCTTAACTAGCGGGGCCTGGGGTGAGCAGTTCTTC. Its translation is CASSLTSGAWGEQFF. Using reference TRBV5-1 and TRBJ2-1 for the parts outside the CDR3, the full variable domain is KAGVTQTPRYLIKTRGQQVTLSCSPISGHRSVSWYQQTPGQGLQFLFEYFSETQRNKGNFPGRFSGRQFSNSRSEMNVSTLELGDSALYLCASSLTSGAWGEQFFGPGTRLTVL.

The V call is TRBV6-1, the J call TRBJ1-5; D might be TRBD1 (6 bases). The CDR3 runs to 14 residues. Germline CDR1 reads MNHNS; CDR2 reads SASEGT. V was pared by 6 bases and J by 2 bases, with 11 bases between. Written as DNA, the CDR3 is TGTGCCAGCAGACAACAGGGAGGCAATCAGCCCCAGCATTTT. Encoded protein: CASRQQGGNQPQHF.

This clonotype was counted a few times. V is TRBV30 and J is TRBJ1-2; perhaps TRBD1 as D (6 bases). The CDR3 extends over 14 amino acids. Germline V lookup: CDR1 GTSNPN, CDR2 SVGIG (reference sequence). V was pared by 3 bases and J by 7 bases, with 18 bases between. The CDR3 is CAWRAYGLGGGYTF. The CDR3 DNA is TGTGCCTGGAGGGCGTATGGCTTAGGGGGTGGCTACACCTTC.

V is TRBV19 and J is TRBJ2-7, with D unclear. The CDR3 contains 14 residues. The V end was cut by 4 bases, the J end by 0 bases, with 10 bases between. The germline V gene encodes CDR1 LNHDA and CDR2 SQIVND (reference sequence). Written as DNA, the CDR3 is TGTGCCAGTAGTAAGTCCCCTCGCTCCTACGAGCAGTACTTC. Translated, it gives CASSKSPRSYEQYF.

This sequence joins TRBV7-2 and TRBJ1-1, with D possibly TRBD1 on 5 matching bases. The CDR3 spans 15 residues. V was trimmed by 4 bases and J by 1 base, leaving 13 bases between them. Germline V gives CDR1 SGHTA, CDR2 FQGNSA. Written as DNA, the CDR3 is TGTGCCAGCAGCTCCTTCGGGACGGCGAACACTGAAGCTTTCTTT. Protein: CASSSFGTANTEAFF.

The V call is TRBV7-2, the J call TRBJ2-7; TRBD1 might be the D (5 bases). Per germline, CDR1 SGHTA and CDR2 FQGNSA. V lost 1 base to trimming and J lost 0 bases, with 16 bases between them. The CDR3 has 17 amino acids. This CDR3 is CASSLVMVTAISYEQYF. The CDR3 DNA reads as TGTGCCAGCAGCTTAGTCATGGTGACAGCGATCTCCTACGAGCAGTACTTC. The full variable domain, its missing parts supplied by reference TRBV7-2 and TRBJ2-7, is GAGVSQSPSNKVTEKGKDVELRCDPISGHTALYWYRQSLGQGLEFLIYFQGNSAPDKSGLPSDRFSAERTGGSVSTLTIQRTQQEDSAVYLCASSLVMVTAISYEQYFGPGTRLTVT.

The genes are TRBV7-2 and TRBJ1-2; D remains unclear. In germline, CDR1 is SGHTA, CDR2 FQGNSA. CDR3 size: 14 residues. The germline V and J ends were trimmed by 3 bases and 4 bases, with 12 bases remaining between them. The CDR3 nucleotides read TGTGCCAGCAGCTTTTCAACGGATACCTATGGCTACACCTTC. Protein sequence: CASSFSTDTYGYTF. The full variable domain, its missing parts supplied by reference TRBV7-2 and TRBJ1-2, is GAGVSQSPSNKVTEKGKDVELRCDPISGHTALYWYRQSLGQGLEFLIYFQGNSAPDKSGLPSDRFSAERTGGSVSTLTIQRTQQEDSAVYLCASSFSTDTYGYTFGSGTRLTVV.

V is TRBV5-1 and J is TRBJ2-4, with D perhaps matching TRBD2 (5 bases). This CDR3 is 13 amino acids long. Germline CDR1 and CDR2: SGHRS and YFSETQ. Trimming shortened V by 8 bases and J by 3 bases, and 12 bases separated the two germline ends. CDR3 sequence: CARTGSIKNIQYF. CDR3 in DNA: TGCGCCAGGACGGGGAGCATCAAAAACATTCAGTACTTC.

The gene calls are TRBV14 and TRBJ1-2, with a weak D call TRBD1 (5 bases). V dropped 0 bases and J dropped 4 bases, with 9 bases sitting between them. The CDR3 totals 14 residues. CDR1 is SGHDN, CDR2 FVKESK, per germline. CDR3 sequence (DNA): TGTGCCAGCAGCCAAGACCGTGGGGCCTATGGCTACACCTTC. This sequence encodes CASSQDRGAYGYTF.

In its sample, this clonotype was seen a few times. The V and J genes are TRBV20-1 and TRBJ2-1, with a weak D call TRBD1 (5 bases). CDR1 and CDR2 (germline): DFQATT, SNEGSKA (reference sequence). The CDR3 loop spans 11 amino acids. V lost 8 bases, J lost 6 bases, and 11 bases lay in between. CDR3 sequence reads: CSSGLFNEQFF. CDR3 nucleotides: TGCAGTTCAGGGCTTTTCAATGAGCAGTTCTTC.

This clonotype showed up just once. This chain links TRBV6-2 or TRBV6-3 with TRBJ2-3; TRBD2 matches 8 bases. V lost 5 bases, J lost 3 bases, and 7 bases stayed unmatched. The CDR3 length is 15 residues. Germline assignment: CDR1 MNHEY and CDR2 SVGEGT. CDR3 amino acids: CASSPERERTDTQYF. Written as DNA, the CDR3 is TGTGCCAGCAGTCCAGAGCGGGAGAGGACAGATACGCAGTATTTT.

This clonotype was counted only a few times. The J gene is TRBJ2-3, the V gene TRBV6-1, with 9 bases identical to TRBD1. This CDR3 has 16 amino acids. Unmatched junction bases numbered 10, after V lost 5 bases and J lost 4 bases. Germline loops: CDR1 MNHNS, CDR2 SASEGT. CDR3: CASSPPGTGWPDTQYF. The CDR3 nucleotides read TGTGCCAGCAGTCCCCCCGGGACAGGGTGGCCAGATACGCAGTATTTT.

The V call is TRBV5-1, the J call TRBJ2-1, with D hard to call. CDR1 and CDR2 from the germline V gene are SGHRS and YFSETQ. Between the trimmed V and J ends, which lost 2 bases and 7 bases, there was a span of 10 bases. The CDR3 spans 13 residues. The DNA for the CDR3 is TGCGCCAGCAGCTTCCCCCAGGTTAATGAGCAGTTCTTC. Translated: CASSFPQVNEQFF.

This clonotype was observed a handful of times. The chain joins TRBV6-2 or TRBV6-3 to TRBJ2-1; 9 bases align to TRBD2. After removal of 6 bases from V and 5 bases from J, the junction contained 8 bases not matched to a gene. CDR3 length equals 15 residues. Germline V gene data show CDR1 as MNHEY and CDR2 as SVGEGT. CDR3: CASSPWEREDNEQFF. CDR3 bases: TGTGCCAGCAGCCCCTGGGAGCGGGAGGACAATGAGCAGTTCTTC.

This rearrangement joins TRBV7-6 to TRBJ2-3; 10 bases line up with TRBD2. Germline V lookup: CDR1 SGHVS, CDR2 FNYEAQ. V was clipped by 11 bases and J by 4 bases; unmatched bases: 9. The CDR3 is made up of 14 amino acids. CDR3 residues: CAVKREGRADTQYF. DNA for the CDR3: TGTGCCGTCAAGCGGGAGGGCCGGGCAGATACGCAGTATTTT.

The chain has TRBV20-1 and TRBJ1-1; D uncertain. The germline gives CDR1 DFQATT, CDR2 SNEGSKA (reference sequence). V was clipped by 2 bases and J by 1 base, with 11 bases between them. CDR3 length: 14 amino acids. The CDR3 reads CSARNGHSNTEAFF. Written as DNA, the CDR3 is TGCAGTGCTAGAAACGGTCACTCGAACACTGAAGCTTTCTTT.

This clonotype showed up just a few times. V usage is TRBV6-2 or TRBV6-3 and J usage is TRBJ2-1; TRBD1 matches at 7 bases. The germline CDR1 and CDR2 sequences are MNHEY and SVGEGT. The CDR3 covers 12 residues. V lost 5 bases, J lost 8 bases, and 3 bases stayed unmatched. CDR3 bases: TGTGCCAGCAGTGAACAGGGGTATGAGCAGTTCTTC. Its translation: CASSEQGYEQFF.

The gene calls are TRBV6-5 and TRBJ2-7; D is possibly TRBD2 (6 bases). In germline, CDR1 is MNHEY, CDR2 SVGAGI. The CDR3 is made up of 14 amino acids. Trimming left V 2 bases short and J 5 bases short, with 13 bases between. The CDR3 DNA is TGTGCCAGCAGTTACCGGCCCGGGAGCCACGAGCAGTACTTC. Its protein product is CASSYRPGSHEQYF.

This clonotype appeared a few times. In DNA, the CDR3 is TGTGCCAGCTCGCTTACGGGAGACGTAAACATTCAGTACTTC. The encoded protein is CASSLTGDVNIQYF. V is TRBV18 and J is TRBJ2-4; perhaps TRBD2 as D (6 bases). V gave up 6 bases and J gave up 6 bases, with 15 bases separating them. The CDR3 consists of 14 residues. Germline loops: CDR1 KGHSH, CDR2 LQKENI. Filled out from reference TRBV18 and TRBJ2-4, the complete variable domain reads NAGVMQNPRHLVRRRGQEARLRCSPMKGHSHVYWYRQLPEEGLKFMVYLQKENIIDESGMPKERFSAEFPKEGPSILRIQQVVRGDSAAYFCASSLTGDVNIQYFGAGTRLSVL.

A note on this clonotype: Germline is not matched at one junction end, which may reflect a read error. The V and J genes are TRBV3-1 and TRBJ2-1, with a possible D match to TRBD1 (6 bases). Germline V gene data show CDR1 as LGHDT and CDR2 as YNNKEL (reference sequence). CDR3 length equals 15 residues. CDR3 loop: CACSQKAGVYNEQFF. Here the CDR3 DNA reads TGTGCCTGCAGCCAAAAGGCAGGGGTTTACAATGAGCAGTTCTTC.

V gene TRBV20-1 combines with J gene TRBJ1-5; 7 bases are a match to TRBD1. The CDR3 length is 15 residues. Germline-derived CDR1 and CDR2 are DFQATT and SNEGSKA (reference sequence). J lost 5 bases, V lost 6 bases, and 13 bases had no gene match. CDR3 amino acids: CSARTRGREDQPQHF. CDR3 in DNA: TGCAGTGCCAGAACCAGGGGGAGGGAGGATCAGCCCCAGCATTTT.

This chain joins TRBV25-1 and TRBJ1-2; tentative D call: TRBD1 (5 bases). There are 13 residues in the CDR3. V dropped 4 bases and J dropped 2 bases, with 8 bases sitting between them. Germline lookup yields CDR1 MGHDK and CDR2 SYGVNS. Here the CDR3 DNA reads TGTGCCAGCAGTGTACAGGCCAACTATGGCTACACCTTC. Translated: CASSVQANYGYTF.

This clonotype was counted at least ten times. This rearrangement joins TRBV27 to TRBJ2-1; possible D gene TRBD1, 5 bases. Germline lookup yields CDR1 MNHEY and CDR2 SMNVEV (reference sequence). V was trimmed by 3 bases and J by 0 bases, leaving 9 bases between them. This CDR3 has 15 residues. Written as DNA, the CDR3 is TGTGCCAGCAGTTTCACAGGAAGCTCCTACAATGAGCAGTTCTTC. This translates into CASSFTGSSYNEQFF.

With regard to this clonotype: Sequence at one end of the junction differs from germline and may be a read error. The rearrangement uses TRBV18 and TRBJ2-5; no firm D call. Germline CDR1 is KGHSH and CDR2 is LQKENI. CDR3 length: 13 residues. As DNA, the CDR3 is TGTGCCAGCTCACCTCTATCCCAAGAGACCCAGTGCTTC. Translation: CASSPLSQETQCF.

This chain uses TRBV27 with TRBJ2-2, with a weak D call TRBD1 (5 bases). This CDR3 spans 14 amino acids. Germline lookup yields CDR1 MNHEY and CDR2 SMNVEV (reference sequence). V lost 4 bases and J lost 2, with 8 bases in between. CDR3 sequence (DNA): TGTGCCAGCAGTTCCAGGGCCAACACCGGGGAGCTGTTTTTT. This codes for CASSSRANTGELFF.

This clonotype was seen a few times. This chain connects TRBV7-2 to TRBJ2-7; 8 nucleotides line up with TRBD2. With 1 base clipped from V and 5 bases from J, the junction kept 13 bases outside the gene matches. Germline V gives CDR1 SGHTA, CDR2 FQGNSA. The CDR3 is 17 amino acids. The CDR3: CASSLVPSGRGSHEQYF. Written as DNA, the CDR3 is TGTGCCAGCAGCTTAGTTCCCAGCGGGAGAGGCTCTCACGAGCAGTACTTC.

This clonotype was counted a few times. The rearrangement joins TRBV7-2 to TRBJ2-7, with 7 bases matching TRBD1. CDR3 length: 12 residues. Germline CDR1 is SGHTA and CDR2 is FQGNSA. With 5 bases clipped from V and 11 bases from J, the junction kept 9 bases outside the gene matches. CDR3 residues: CASSHPDREEYF. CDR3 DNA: TGTGCCAGCAGCCACCCAGACAGGGAAGAGTACTTC.